These 25 T cell receptor beta chains originate from one sample sequenced in a study of a mutant IDH1 vaccine in newly diagnosed glioma. Some clones are missing from TCRdb's copy, which holds only in-frame ones; the method was immunoSEQ multiplex PCR. The repertoire holds about 68,000 clones, with about four fifths as singletons. Time point defined: baseline, week 1 (first vaccination visit). Treatment here: pre-vaccination baseline after standard-of-care therapy. Sequences were derived from PBMCs, sampled from a glioma patient treated with radiotherapy, temozolomide or both. The receptors were sampled from a man aged 50 to 60 with glioma.

The V and J genes are TRBV7-2 and TRBJ2-7, with TRBD2 matching over 9 bases. Germline V gene data show CDR1 as SGHTA and CDR2 as FQGNSA. V lost 2 bases to trimming and J lost 6 bases; unmatched junction nucleotides: 5. CDR3 length: 14 residues. The CDR3 region is CASSLRRGGPEQYF. CDR3 nucleotides: TGTGCCAGCAGCTTAAGGCGGGGGGGTCCCGAGCAGTACTTC.

This sequence joins TRBV7-9 and TRBJ2-7; 9 positions match TRBD1. Trimming at V came to 5 bases and at J to 4 bases, leaving 12 bases not matched to a gene. Germline values: CDR1 SEHNR, CDR2 FQNEAQ (reference sequence). This CDR3 spans 16 amino acids. CDR3 amino acids: CASSPASHRGHYEQYF. The CDR3 DNA reads as TGTGCCAGCAGCCCGGCCTCGCACAGGGGGCATTACGAGCAGTACTTC.

The chain has TRBV19 and TRBJ1-2; the D gene is possibly TRBD1 (5 bases). V was pared by 3 bases and J by 6 bases, with 20 bases between. Germline V gene lookup returns CDR1 LNHDA and CDR2 SQIVND (reference sequence). The CDR3 totals 16 residues. CDR3 sequence reads: CASSIQLRDLGDGYTF. The CDR3 DNA follows: TGTGCCAGTAGTATCCAACTCCGGGACTTGGGCGATGGCTACACCTTC.

This clone was counted ten times or more. The chain carries TRBV30 and TRBJ1-3, with D perhaps matching TRBD1 (6 bases). Germline lookup yields CDR1 GTSNPN and CDR2 SVGIG (reference sequence). The CDR3 covers 17 residues. The V end lost 3 bases, the J end lost 1 base, and 19 bases lay between the germline ends. The CDR3: CAWSTPGGGLSGNTIYF. CDR3 DNA sequence: TGTGCCTGGAGCACCCCTGGGGGGGGCTTATCTGGAAACACCATATATTTT.

This rearrangement joins TRBV6-5 to TRBJ1-2; 11 nucleotides line up with TRBD1. The CDR3 totals 15 residues. J gave up 6 bases and V 3 bases, and 6 bases lay outside the gene matches. Germline lookup yields CDR1 MNHEY and CDR2 SVGAGI. The CDR3 DNA follows: TGTGCCAGCAGTTATGAGGGACAGGGGGAAGATGGCTACACCTTC. Translated: CASSYEGQGEDGYTF.

This clone was recorded a few times. The chain links TRBV7-6 to TRBJ2-7; TRBD2 matches 12 bases. This CDR3 is 15 amino acids long. Per the germline V gene, CDR1 is SGHVS and CDR2 is FNYEAQ. J gave up 0 bases and V 5 bases, and 2 bases lay outside the gene matches. The CDR3: CASSGLAGSSYEQYF. The CDR3, as DNA: TGTGCCAGCAGCGGACTAGCGGGGAGCTCCTACGAGCAGTACTTC.

The V call is TRBV7-6, the J call TRBJ1-4, with 7 bases lining up with TRBD1. The CDR3 extends over 14 amino acids. V lost 2 bases, J lost 8 bases, and 5 bases stayed unmatched. Looked up from germline, CDR1 is SGHVS and CDR2 is FNYEAQ. The CDR3, as DNA: TGTGCCAGCAGCTTAAGGGGGCTGGAGGAAAAACTGTTTTTT. Translating it yields CASSLRGLEEKLFF. The whole variable domain, remainder taken from reference TRBV7-6 and TRBJ1-4, is GAGVSQSPRYKVTKRGQDVALRCDPISGHVSLYWYRQALGQGPEFLTYFNYEAQQDKSGLPNDRFSAERPEGSISTLTIQRTEQRDSAMYRCASSLRGLEEKLFFGSGTQLSVL.

The gene calls are TRBV7-3 and TRBJ2-3; D is perhaps TRBD2 (7 bases). The V end lost 4 bases, the J end lost 2 bases, and 13 bases lay between the germline ends. The germline gives CDR1 SGHTA, CDR2 FQGTGA. The CDR3 is 15 amino acids. The CDR3 is CASSSRGGDTDTQYF. CDR3 DNA: TGTGCCAGCAGCTCTAGGGGGGGGGACACAGATACGCAGTATTTT.

V gene TRBV30 combines with J gene TRBJ1-4; no clear D. The CDR3 has 13 amino acids. V lost 2 bases to trimming and J lost 6 bases, with 10 bases between them. Germline lookup yields CDR1 GTSNPN and CDR2 SVGIG (reference sequence). The CDR3 reads CAWSHRADEKLFF. The CDR3 DNA is TGTGCCTGGAGTCACCGGGCCGATGAAAAACTGTTTTTT. Filled out from reference TRBV30 and TRBJ1-4, the complete variable domain reads SQTIHQWPATLVQPVGSPLSLECTVEGTSNPNLYWYRQAAGRGLQLLFYSVGIGQISSEVPQNLSASRPQDRQFILSSKKLLLSDSGFYLCAWSHRADEKLFFGSGTQLSVL.

This sequence joins TRBV30 and TRBJ2-4, with 7 bases fitting TRBD1. Germline trimming cut 2 bases from V and 5 bases from J; bases unmatched to any gene: 3. From germline, CDR1 is GTSNPN and CDR2 SVGIG (reference sequence). There are 13 residues in the CDR3. CDR3 loop: CAWSSTGENIQYF. The CDR3 DNA is TGTGCCTGGAGTTCTACAGGGGAAAACATTCAGTACTTC.

The chain recombines TRBV7-9 with TRBJ1-1; maybe TRBD1 (5 bases). V shed 0 bases and J shed 0 bases, with 8 bases lying between them. The CDR3 length is 15 residues. Germline V gene data show CDR1 as SEHNR and CDR2 as FQNEAQ (reference sequence). The CDR3, as DNA: TGTGCCAGCAGCTTAGCGGGACGGATGAACACTGAAGCTTTCTTT. Residues: CASSLAGRMNTEAFF.

The chain employs TRBV7-6 and TRBJ2-6; possibly TRBD1 for D (6 bases). Germline V gene data show CDR1 as SGHVS and CDR2 as FNYEAQ. CDR3 length equals 16 residues. Trimming took 7 bases from V and 3 from J, leaving 16 bases between them. CDR3: CASTYTGIRGANVLTF. CDR3 DNA: TGTGCCAGCACCTACACAGGGATACGTGGGGCCAACGTCCTGACTTTC.

The chain recombines TRBV6-1 with TRBJ2-3, with 8 bases matching TRBD2. With V trimmed by 8 bases and J by 9 bases, 7 bases remained unmatched. The CDR3 is 12 amino acids. Per the germline V gene, CDR1 is MNHNS and CDR2 is SASEGT. Written as DNA, the CDR3 is TGTGCCAGCGGCGGGAGGTCGGGCACGCAGTATTTT. Its translation: CASGGRSGTQYF.

The V call is TRBV12-1, the J call TRBJ1-1; the table's TRBD1 call for D was not verified on the DNA. TRBV12-1 is marked as a pseudogene. The CDR3 contains 14 residues. The CDR3 DNA is TGTGCCAGCAGCTTTCCGGGACAGAACACTGAAGCTTTCTTT. Amino acid sequence: CASSFPGQNTEAFF.

This chain connects TRBV5-4 to TRBJ1-2, with 9 bases that match TRBD1. Germline CDR1 is SGHNT and CDR2 is YYREEE (reference sequence). V gave up 4 bases and J gave up 7 bases; unmatched junction bases: 8. The CDR3 is 14 amino acids. The CDR3 spells CASSQDRGVSGYTF. Written as DNA, the CDR3 is TGTGCCAGCAGCCAGGACAGGGGAGTAAGTGGCTACACCTTC.

CDR3 nucleotide sequence: TGTGCCAGCAGTCTAGGTTCAAACTATGGCTACACCTTC. It translates to CASSLGSNYGYTF. The V gene is TRBV28, the J gene TRBJ1-2; D unclear. The CDR3 totals 13 residues. Trimming took 5 bases from V and 2 from J, leaving 9 bases between them. Germline V CDR1 and CDR2: MDHEN, SYDVKM.

This chain joins TRBV14 and TRBJ2-1, with 10 bases lining up with TRBD2. V shed 2 bases, J shed 7 bases, and the junction held 14 bases outside the gene matches. Germline assignment: CDR1 SGHDN and CDR2 FVKESK. The length of the CDR3 is 18 residues. The CDR3 DNA reads as TGTGCCAGCAGCCAAAAACTACTAGCGGGGCAACGAAGGAATGAGCAGTTCTTC. Its translation is CASSQKLLAGQRRNEQFF.

The chain uses TRBV10-2 and TRBJ1-4; no firm D call. With 0 bases removed from V and 8 bases from J, the gap between germline ends came to 7 bases. The CDR3 covers 13 residues. CDR1 is WSHSY and CDR2 is SAAADI in the germline V gene. This chain's CDR3 is CASSESVGEKLFF. In DNA, the CDR3 is TGCGCCAGCAGTGAGTCCGTAGGGGAAAAACTGTTTTTT.

The chain couples TRBV13 to TRBJ2-7; TRBD1 is a possible D gene (6 bases). The germline CDR1 and CDR2 sequences are PRHDT and FYEKMQ (reference sequence). The V and J ends lost 5 bases and 6 bases respectively, with 20 bases between them. CDR3 length: 15 amino acids. CDR3 residues: CASSLVGTGSLEQYF. In DNA, the CDR3 is TGTGCCAGCAGCCTAGTCGGTACAGGGAGTCTCGAGCAGTACTTC.

The rearrangement joins TRBV29-1 to TRBJ2-7, with D perhaps TRBD1 (6 bases). The CDR3 length is 14 residues. Looked up from germline, CDR1 is SQVTM and CDR2 is ANQGSEA. Trimming left V 6 bases short and J 0 bases short, with 15 bases between. In nucleotides, the CDR3 is TGCAGCGTAAACCGGGACACTAGCTCCTACGAGCAGTACTTC. Translated: CSVNRDTSSYEQYF.

The V call is TRBV6-5, the J call TRBJ2-2; 7 nucleotides align to TRBD1. Germline V gene data show CDR1 as MNHEY and CDR2 as SVGAGI. V lost 5 bases and J lost 3; bases outside the gene matches: 3. The CDR3 sequence is 14 residues long. The CDR3 DNA reads TGTGCCAGCAGTAGACAGGGATACACCGGGGAGCTGTTTTTT. Amino acids: CASSRQGYTGELFF.

The chain uses TRBV27 and TRBJ2-5; D is tentatively TRBD1 or TRBD2 (5 bases each). The CDR3 covers 14 residues. The germline CDR1 and CDR2 sequences are MNHEY and SMNVEV (reference sequence). Trimming removed 5 bases from V and 4 bases from J, with 14 bases in between. Written as DNA, the CDR3 is TGTGCCAGCAGTCCTGGGACGGCAAGAGAGACCCAGTACTTC. It specifies CASSPGTARETQYF.

The V call is TRBV15, the J call TRBJ2-2, with 7 bases identical to TRBD1. The CDR3 loop spans 15 amino acids. Germline values: CDR1 LNHNV, CDR2 YYDKDF (reference sequence). J lost 0 bases, V lost 7 bases, and 5 bases had no gene match. The CDR3 sequence is CATIPDRANTGELFF. The DNA for the CDR3 is TGTGCCACCATCCCCGACAGGGCGAACACCGGGGAGCTGTTTTTT.

This clone appeared a single time. The chain combines TRBV9 with TRBJ2-1; TRBD2 agrees at 9 bases. Trimming cost V 0 bases and J 10 bases; bases outside gene matches: 11. The CDR3 consists of 16 residues. Germline assignment: CDR1 SGDLS and CDR2 YYNGEE. CDR3 coding DNA: TGTGCCAGCAGCGTAGACAGCGGGGGGTCCTTTAGAGAGCAGTTCTTC. This codes for CASSVDSGGSFREQFF. Complete variable domain (other parts from reference TRBV9 and TRBJ2-1): DSGVTQTPKHLITATGQRVTLRCSPRSGDLSVYWYQQSLDQGLQFLIQYYNGEERAKGNILERFSAQQFPDLHSELNLSSLELGDSALYFCASSVDSGGSFREQFFGPGTRLTVL.

This clone was detected only a few times. The chain links TRBV11-1 to TRBJ1-5; D not resolved. Germline V CDR1 and CDR2: SGHAT, FQDESV (reference sequence). Trimming cost V 1 base and J 6 bases, with 4 bases left between them. The CDR3 covers 12 residues. As DNA, the CDR3 is TGTGCCAGCAGCTTAGAAGCTCAGCCCCAGCATTTT. It specifies CASSLEAQPQHF.